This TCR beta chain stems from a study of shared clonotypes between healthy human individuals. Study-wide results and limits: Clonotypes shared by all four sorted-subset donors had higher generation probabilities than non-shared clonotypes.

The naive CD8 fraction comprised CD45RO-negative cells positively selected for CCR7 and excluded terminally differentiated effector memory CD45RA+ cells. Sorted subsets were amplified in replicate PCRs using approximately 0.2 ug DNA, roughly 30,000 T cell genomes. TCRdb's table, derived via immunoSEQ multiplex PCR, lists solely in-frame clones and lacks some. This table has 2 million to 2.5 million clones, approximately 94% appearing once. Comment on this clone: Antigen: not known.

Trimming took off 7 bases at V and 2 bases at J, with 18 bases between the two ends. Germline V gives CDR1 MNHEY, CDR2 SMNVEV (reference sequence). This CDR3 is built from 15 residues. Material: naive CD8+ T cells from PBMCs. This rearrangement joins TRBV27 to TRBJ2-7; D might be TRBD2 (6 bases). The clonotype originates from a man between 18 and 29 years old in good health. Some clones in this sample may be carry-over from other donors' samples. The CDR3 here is CASTLEGIFTYEQYF. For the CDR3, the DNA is TGTGCCAGCACTCTGGAGGGTATTTTCACCTACGAGCAGTACTTC.